The T cell receptor beta chain under discussion was sequenced for a study of OX40 agonist ivuxolimab in advanced cancers. Comments on this clone: As yet, its antigen is unknown.

The CDR3 is made up of 13 amino acids. The V end lost 6 bases, the J end lost 5 bases, and 11 bases lay between the germline ends. Germline V lookup: CDR1 MNHEY, CDR2 SVGAGI. TCRdb's copy holds only in-frame clones and misses some; the assay was immunoSEQ multiplex PCR. This table has around 68,000 clones, about nine tenths appearing once. General observations from the study: Among patients with partial responses at 0.1-3.0 mg/kg, clonal expansion was among the lowest.

This rearrangement joins TRBV6-5 to TRBJ2-1; D not certain. The sequence came from an adult with an advanced solid tumor such as melanoma, head and neck, liver or kidney cancer. This specimen consisted of CD4+ or CD8+ T cells sorted from blood, obtained in a trial of the OX40 agonist ivuxolimab. The CDR3 nucleotides read TGTGCCAGCAGGCTGACTGGAGACAATGAGCAGTTCTTC. This codes for CASRLTGDNEQFF.